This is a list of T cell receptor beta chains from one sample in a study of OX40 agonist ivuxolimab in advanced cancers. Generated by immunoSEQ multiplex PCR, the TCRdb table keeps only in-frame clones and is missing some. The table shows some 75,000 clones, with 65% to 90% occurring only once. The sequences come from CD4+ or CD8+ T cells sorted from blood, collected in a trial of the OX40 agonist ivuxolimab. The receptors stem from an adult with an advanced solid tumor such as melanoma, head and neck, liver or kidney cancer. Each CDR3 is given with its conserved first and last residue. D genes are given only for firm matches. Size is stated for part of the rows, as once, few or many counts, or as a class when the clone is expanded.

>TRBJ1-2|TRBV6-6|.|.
CASSYVSTANYGYTF
TGTGCCAGCAGTTACGTCAGCACTGCTAACTATGGCTACACCTTC
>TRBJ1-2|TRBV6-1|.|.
CASSEAFRATYGYTF
TGTGCCAGCAGTGAAGCGTTCAGGGCAACCTATGGCTACACCTTC
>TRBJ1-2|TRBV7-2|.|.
CASSSKIRPDPNYGYTF
TGTGCCAGCAGCTCTAAAATAAGGCCGGACCCAAACTATGGCTACACCTTC
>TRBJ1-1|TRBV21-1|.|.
CASSKEHRVNTEAFF
TGTGCCAGCAGCAAAGAGCATCGGGTTAACACTGAAGCTTTCTTT
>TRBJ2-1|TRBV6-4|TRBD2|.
CASSLELAGVHEQFF
TGTGCCAGCAGTCTAGAACTAGCGGGAGTCCATGAGCAGTTCTTC
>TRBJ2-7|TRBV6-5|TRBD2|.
CASSRGGLYEQYF
TGTGCCAGCAGCCGGGGGGGGCTCTACGAGCAGTACTTC
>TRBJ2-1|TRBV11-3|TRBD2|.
CASRPRLAGDYNEQFF
TGTGCCAGCAGACCCAGACTAGCGGGAGACTACAATGAGCAGTTCTTC
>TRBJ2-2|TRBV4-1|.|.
CASSPEELASGELFF
TGCGCCAGCAGCCCAGAGGAACTAGCCTCCGGGGAGCTGTTTTTT
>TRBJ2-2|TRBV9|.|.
CASSVPGANTGELFF
TGTGCCAGCAGCGTACCGGGGGCGAACACCGGGGAGCTGTTTTTT
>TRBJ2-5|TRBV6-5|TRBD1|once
CASRDRGRETQYF
TGTGCCAGCAGGGACAGGGGGCGGGAGACCCAGTACTTC
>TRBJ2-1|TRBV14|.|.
CASSQGSIYNEQFF
TGTGCCAGCAGCCAAGGCTCCATCTACAATGAGCAGTTCTTC
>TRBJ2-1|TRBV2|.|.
CASSGGGNEQFF
TGTGCCAGCAGTGGAGGGGGGAATGAGCAGTTCTTC
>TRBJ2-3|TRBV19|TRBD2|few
CASSRSLAGDSDDTQYF
TGTGCCAGTAGTAGATCCTTAGCGGGGGATTCCGATGATACGCAGTATTTT
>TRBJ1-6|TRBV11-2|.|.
CASSLTPGLNSPLHF
TGTGCCAGCAGCTTAACACCGGGTCTGAATTCACCCCTCCACTTT
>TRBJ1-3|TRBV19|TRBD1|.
CASYRGGSGNTIYF
TGTGCCAGCTACAGGGGGGGCTCTGGAAACACCATATATTTT
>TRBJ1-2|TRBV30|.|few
CAWSVGRDYGYTF
TGTGCCTGGAGTGTAGGCAGGGACTATGGCTACACCTTC
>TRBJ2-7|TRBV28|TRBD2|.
CASYHPRLAGNYEQYF
TGTGCCAGCTATCATCCCCGACTAGCGGGTAACTACGAGCAGTACTTC
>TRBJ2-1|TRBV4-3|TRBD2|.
CASSLDPSGITYNEQFF
TGCGCCAGCAGCCTCGACCCTAGCGGGATAACCTACAATGAGCAGTTCTTC
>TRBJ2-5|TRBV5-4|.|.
CASSFPPGQQETQYF
TGTGCCAGCAGCTTCCCTCCGGGACAACAAGAGACCCAGTACTTC
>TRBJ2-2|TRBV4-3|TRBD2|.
CASSQDGAGDTGELFF
TGCGCCAGCAGCCAAGACGGAGCGGGGGACACCGGGGAGCTGTTTTTT
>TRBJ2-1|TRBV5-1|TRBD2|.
CASSLALAGGKGSYNEQFF
TGCGCCAGCAGCTTGGCCCTAGCGGGAGGAAAAGGGTCCTACAATGAGCAGTTCTTC
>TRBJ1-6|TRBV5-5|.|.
CASSLGDGYSPLHF
TGTGCCAGCAGCTTGGGGGACGGATATTCACCCCTCCACTTT
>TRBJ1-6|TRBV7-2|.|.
CASSSRVVSYNSPLHF
TGTGCCAGCAGCTCCCGCGTCGTGTCCTATAATTCACCCCTCCACTTT
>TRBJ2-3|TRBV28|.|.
CASTENFLGSRDTQYF
TGTGCCAGCACCGAGAACTTTCTTGGGTCCAGAGATACGCAGTATTTT
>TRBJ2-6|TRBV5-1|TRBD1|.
CASSVGTGGAGANVLTF
TGCGCCAGCAGCGTCGGGACAGGGGGGGCTGGGGCCAACGTCCTGACTTTC
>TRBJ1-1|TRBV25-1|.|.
CASSERENTEAFF
TGTGCCAGCAGTGAAAGAGAGAACACTGAAGCTTTCTTT
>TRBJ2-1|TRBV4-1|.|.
CASSQDGYNEQFF
TGCGCCAGCAGCCAAGATGGCTACAATGAGCAGTTCTTC
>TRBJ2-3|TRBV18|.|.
CASSPYSRSGGGTDTQYF
TGTGCCAGCTCACCCTACTCGCGGAGTGGGGGCGGCACAGATACGCAGTATTTT
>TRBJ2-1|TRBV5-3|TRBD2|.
CARSLISGRAYEQFF
TGTGCCAGAAGCTTGATTAGCGGGAGGGCATATGAGCAGTTCTTC
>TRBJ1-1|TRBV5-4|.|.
CASSPSGRGMNTEAFF
TGTGCCAGCAGCCCTTCGGGACGGGGGATGAACACTGAAGCTTTCTTT
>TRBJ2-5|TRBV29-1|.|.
CSVARTQETQYF
TGCAGCGTTGCCAGGACTCAAGAGACCCAGTACTTC
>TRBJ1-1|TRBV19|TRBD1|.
CASPPGQGATEAFF
TGTGCCAGCCCCCCGGGACAGGGTGCTACTGAAGCTTTCTTT
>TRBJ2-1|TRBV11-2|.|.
CASSPLNEQFF
TGTGCCAGCAGCCCCCTAAATGAGCAGTTCTTC
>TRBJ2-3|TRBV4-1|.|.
CASSQVVLTDTQYF
TGCGCCAGCAGCCAAGTCGTTCTCACAGATACGCAGTATTTT
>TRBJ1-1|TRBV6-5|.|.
CASSYFSSGTAFF
TGTGCCAGCAGTTACTTCTCCTCCGGGACGGCTTTCTTT
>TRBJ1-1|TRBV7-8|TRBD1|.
CASSPVPGQGSTEAFF
TGTGCCAGCAGCCCGGTCCCGGGACAGGGGAGCACTGAAGCTTTCTTT
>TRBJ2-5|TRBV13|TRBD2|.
CASSHWTRPAGETQYF
TGTGCCAGCAGCCATTGGACTAGACCGGCGGGGGAGACCCAGTACTTC
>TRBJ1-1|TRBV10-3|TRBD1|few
CAIRGDRYNTEAFF
TGTGCCATCAGGGGGGACAGATATAACACTGAAGCTTTCTTT
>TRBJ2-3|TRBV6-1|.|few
CASRRTNSFTDTQYF
TGTGCCAGCAGAAGGACAAATTCCTTCACAGATACGCAGTATTTT
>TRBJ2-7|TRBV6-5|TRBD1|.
CASSYRQGAAYEQYF
TGTGCCAGCAGTTATCGACAGGGGGCGGCCTACGAGCAGTACTTC